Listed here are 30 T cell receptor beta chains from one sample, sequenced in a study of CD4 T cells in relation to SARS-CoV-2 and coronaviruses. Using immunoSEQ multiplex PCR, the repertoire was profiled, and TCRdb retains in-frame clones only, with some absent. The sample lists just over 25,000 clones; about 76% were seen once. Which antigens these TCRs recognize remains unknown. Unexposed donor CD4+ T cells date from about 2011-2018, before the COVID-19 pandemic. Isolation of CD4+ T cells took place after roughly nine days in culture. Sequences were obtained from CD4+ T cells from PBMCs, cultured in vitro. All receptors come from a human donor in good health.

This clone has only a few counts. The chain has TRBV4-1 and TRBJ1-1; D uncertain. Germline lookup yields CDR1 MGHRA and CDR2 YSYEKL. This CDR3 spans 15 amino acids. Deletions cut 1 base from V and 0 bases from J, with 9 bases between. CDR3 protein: CASSQAALLNTEAFF. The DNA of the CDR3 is TGCGCCAGCAGCCAAGCTGCCTTGTTGAACACTGAAGCTTTCTTT.

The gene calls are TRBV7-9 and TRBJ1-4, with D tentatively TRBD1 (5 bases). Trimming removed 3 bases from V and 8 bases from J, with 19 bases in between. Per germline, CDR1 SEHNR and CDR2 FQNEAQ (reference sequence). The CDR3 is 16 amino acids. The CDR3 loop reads CASSFQPGTGREKLFF. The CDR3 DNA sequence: TGTGCCAGCAGCTTTCAACCCGGGACTGGGCGAGAAAAACTGTTTTTT.

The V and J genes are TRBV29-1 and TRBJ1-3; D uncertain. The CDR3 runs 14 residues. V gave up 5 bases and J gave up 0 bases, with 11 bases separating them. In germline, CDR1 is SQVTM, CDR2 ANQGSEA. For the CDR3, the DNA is TGCAGCGTTTCCGACGTGAGCTCTGGAAACACCATATATTTT. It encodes CSVSDVSSGNTIYF. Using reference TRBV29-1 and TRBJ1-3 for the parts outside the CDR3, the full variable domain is SAVISQKPSRDICQRGTSLTIQCQVDSQVTMMFWYRQQPGQSLTLIATANQGSEATYESGFVIDKFPISRPNLTFSTLTVSNMSPEDSSIYLCSVSDVSSGNTIYFGEGSWLTVV.

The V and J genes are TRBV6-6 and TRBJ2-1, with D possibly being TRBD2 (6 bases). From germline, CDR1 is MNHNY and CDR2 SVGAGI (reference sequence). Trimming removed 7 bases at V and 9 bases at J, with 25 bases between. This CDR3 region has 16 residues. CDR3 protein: CASTPQPLRTAGEQFF. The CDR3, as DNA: TGTGCCAGCACCCCCCAACCCCTGAGAACAGCGGGTGAGCAGTTCTTC.

CDR3 amino acids: CASSGTSGRTDTQYF. DNA of the CDR3: TGTGCCAGCAGCGGGACTAGCGGGCGCACAGATACGCAGTATTTT. V usage is TRBV7-6 and J usage is TRBJ2-3; 12 nucleotides line up with TRBD2. Germline CDR1 and CDR2: SGHVS and FNYEAQ. The trim removed 5 bases at V and 1 base at J, leaving 1 base unmatched. The CDR3 length is 15 residues.

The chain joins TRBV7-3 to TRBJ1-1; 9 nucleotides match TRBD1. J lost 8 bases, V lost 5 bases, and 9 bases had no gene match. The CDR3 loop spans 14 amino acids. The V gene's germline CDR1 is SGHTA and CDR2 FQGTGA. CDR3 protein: CASSPGQGFKEAFF. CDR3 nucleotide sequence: TGTGCCAGCAGCCCCGGACAGGGGTTTAAGGAAGCTTTCTTT.

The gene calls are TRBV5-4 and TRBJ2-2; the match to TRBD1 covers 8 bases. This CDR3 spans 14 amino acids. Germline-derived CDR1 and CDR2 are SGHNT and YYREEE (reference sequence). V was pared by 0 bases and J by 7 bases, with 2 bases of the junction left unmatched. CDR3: CASSLAGGSGELFF. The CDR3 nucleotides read TGTGCCAGCAGCTTGGCAGGGGGCAGCGGGGAGCTGTTTTTT. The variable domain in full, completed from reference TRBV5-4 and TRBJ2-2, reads ETGVTQSPTHLIKTRGQQVTLRCSSQSGHNTVSWYQQALGQGPQFIFQYYREEENGRGNFPPRFSGLQFPNYSSELNVNALELDDSALYLCASSLAGGSGELFFGEGSRLTVL.

The CDR3 DNA is TGTGCCAGCAGCTTAACGGTGAACTATGGCTACACCTTC. It encodes CASSLTVNYGYTF. V usage is TRBV7-2 and J usage is TRBJ1-2; D remains ambiguous. This CDR3 comprises 13 residues. CDR1 is SGHTA, CDR2 FQGNSA, per germline. The V gene lost 2 bases and the J gene lost 2 bases, with 6 bases spanning the gap.

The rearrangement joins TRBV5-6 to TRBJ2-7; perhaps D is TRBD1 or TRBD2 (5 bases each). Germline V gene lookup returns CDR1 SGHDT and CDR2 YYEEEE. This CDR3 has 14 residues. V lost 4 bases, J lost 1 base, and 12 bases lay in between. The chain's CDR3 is CASSRGDVSYEQYF. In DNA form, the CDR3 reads TGTGCCAGCAGCCGTGGGGACGTATCCTACGAGCAGTACTTC.

The CDR3 loop reads CASSTLAGAYEQYF. DNA of the CDR3: TGTGCCAGTAGTACCCTAGCGGGAGCCTACGAGCAGTACTTC. The V gene is TRBV19, the J gene TRBJ2-7; 10 bases map to TRBD2. The CDR3 has 14 residues. With 4 bases clipped from V and 2 bases from J, the junction kept 2 bases outside the gene matches. Germline V gene sequence: CDR1 LNHDA, CDR2 SQIVND (reference sequence). The full variable domain, in which reference TRBV19 and TRBJ2-7 provide the parts outside the CDR3, is DGGITQSPKYLFRKEGQNVTLSCEQNLNHDAMYWYRQDPGQGLRLIYYSQIVNDFQKGDIAEGYSVSREKKESFPLTVTSAQKNPTAFYLCASSTLAGAYEQYFGPGTRLTVT.

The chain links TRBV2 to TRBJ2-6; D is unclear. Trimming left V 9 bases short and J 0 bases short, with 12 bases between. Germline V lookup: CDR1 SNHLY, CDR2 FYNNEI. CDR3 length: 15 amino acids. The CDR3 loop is CASDQYNSGANVLTF. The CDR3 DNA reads TGTGCCAGTGACCAATATAACTCTGGGGCCAACGTCCTGACTTTC.

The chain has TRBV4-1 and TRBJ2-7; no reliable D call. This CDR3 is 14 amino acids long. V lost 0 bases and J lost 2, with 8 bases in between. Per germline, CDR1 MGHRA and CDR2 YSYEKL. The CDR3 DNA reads TGCGCCAGCAGCCAAGAAGGGATCCCCTACGAGCAGTACTTC. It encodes CASSQEGIPYEQYF.

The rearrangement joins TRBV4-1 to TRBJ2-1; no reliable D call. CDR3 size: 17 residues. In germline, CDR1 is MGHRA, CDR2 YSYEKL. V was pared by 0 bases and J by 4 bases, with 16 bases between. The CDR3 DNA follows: TGCGCCAGCAGCCAAGATAGGAGCCGTACCCTATACAATGAGCAGTTCTTC. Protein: CASSQDRSRTLYNEQFF.

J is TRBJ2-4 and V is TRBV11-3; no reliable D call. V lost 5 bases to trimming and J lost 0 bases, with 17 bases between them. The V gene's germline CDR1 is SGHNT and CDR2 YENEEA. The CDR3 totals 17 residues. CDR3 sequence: CASSATGGRLAKNIQYF. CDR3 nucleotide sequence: TGTGCCAGCAGCGCGACCGGCGGAAGACTAGCCAAAAACATTCAGTACTTC. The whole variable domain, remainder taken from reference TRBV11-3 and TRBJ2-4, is EAGVVQSPRYKIIEKKQPVAFWCNPISGHNTLYWYLQNLGQGPELLIRYENEEAVDDSQLPKDRFSAERLKGVDSTLKIQPAELGDSAVYLCASSATGGRLAKNIQYFGAGTRLSVL.

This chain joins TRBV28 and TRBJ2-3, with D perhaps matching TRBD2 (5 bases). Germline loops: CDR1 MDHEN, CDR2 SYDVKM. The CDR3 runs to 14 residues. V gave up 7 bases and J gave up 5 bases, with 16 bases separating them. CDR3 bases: TGTGCCAGCATTAGGGATACGGCGGGAGATACGCAGTATTTT. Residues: CASIRDTAGDTQYF.

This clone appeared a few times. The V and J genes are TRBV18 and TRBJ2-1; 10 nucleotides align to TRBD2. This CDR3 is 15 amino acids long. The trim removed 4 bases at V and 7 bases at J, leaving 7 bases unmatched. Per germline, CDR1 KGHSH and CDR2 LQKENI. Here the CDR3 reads CASSRAGGPGNEQFF. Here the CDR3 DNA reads TGTGCCAGCTCACGAGCGGGGGGGCCCGGGAATGAGCAGTTCTTC.

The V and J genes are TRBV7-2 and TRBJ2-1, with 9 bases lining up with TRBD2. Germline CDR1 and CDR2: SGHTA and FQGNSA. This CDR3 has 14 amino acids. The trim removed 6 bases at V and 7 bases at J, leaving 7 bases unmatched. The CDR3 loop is CASRQTSGLNEQFF. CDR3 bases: TGTGCCAGCAGACAAACTAGCGGGCTGAATGAGCAGTTCTTC.

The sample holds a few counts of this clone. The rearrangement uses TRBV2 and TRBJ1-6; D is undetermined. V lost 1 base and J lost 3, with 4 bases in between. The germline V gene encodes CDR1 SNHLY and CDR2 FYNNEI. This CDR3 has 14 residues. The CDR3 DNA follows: TGTGCCAGCAGTGAAGGGAACTATAATTCACCCCTCCACTTT. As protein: CASSEGNYNSPLHF.

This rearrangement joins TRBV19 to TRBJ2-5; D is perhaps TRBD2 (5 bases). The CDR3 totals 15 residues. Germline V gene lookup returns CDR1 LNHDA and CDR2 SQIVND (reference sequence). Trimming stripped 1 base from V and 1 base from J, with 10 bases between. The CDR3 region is CASSIGGPLQETQYF. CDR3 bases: TGTGCCAGTAGTATAGGCGGGCCACTCCAAGAGACCCAGTACTTC.

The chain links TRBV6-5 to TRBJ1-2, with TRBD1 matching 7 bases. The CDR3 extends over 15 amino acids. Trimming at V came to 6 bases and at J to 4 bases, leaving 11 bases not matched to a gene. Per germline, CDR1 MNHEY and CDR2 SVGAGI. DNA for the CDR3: TGTGCCAGCAGACCAAGAAAGACAGGGCGCTATGGCTACACCTTC. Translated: CASRPRKTGRYGYTF.

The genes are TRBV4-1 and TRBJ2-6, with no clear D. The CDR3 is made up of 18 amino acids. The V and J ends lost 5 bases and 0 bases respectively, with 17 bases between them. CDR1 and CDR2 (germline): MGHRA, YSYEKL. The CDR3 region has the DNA TGCGCCAGCAGCAAAAGGGTATCCGTGCACTCTGGGGCCAACGTCCTGACTTTC. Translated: CASSKRVSVHSGANVLTF.

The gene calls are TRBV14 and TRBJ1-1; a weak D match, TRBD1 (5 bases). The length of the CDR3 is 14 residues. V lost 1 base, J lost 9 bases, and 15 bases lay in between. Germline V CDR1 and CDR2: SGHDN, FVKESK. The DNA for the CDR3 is TGTGCCAGCAGCCAAGGGCCGGGTTCAGGGAAAGCTTTCTTT. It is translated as CASSQGPGSGKAFF.

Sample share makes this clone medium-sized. The DNA for the CDR3 is TGTGCCACGACCGGGACAGGGGTCAATGAGCAGTTCTTC. Its translation is CATTGTGVNEQFF. This chain joins TRBV19 and TRBJ2-1, with 10 bases that match TRBD1. The germline CDR1 and CDR2 sequences are LNHDA and SQIVND (reference sequence). J was trimmed by 6 bases and V by 10 bases; bases with no gene match: 6. The CDR3 covers 13 residues.

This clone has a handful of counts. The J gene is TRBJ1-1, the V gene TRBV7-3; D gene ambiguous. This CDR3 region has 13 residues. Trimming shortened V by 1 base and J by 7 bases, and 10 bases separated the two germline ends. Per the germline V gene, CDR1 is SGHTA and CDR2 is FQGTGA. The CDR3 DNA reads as TGTGCCAGCAGCTTAAGCGCCCGCGATGAAGCTTTCTTT. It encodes CASSLSARDEAFF. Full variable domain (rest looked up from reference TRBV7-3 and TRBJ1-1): GAGVSQTPSNKVTEKGKYVELRCDPISGHTALYWYRQSLGQGPEFLIYFQGTGAADDSGLPNDRFFAVRPEGSVSTLKIQRTERGDSAVYLCASSLSARDEAFFGQGTRLTVV.

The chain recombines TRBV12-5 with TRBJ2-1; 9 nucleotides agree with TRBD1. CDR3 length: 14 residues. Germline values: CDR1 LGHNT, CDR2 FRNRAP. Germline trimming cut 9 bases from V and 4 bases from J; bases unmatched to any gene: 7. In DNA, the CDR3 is TGTGCTAGCCTCACAGGGGGCGCGTACAATGAGCAGTTCTTC. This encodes CASLTGGAYNEQFF.

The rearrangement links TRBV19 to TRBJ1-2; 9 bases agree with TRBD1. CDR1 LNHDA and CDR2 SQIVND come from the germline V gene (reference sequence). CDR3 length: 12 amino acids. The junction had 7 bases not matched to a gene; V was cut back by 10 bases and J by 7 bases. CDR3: CATGTGSAGYTF. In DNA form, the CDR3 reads TGTGCCACCGGGACAGGGTCGGCTGGCTACACCTTC.

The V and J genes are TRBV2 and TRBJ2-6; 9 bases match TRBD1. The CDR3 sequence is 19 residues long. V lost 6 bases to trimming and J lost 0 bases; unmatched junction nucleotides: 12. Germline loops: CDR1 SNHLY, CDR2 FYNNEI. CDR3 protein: CASSPGTGYRGSGANVLTF. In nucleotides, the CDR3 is TGTGCCAGCAGCCCCGGGACAGGGTATCGGGGCTCTGGGGCCAACGTCCTGACTTTC.

CDR3 DNA: TGTGCCAGCAGCCCTCTTCGCGGGGAGCTGTTTTTT. Residues: CASSPLRGELFF. This chain uses TRBV12-3 or TRBV12-4 with TRBJ2-2, with unresolved D. V lost 6 bases, J lost 7 bases, and 9 bases lay in between. CDR3 length equals 12 residues.

DNA for the CDR3: TGTGCCAGCAGTTACGGGGAGACCCAGTACTTC. It specifies CASSYGETQYF. The chain carries TRBV6-2 or TRBV6-3 and TRBJ2-5, with no clear D. The CDR3 extends over 11 amino acids. The V and J ends lost 2 bases and 5 bases respectively, with 3 bases between them. Germline values: CDR1 MNHEY, CDR2 SVGEGT.

The CDR3 sequence is CASRSLTGRGNQPQHF. In nucleotides, the CDR3 is TGTGCCAGCAGGAGTTTAACCGGTAGAGGCAATCAGCCCCAGCATTTT. The chain has TRBV27 and TRBJ1-5; D gene ambiguous. This CDR3 contains 16 residues. V was trimmed by 6 bases and J by 2 bases, leaving 17 bases between them. Germline V gene lookup returns CDR1 MNHEY and CDR2 SMNVEV (reference sequence).